A selection of T cell receptor beta chains follows, all from one sample in a study of human T cells and chemical hapten exposure. TCRdb itself ran the RACE reads through MiXCR, one entry per CDR3 protein. The repertoire consists of roughly 84,000 distinct CDR3 sequences, with 8% to 13% occurring once and the leading ten covering 4.5% to 5%. Source: whole blood, taken in connection with sensitization to the hapten diphenylcyclopropenone (DPC). All receptors derive from a woman in her fifties or sixties with alopecia areata. Some clones in this sample may be carry-over from other donors' samples. CDR3s include the opening cysteine and the closing phenylalanine or tryptophan.

CDR3 length: 16
V gene: TRBV7-6
CDR3 protein: CASRTLISGAQETQYF

CDR3 length: 14
V gene: TRBV29-1
CDR3 protein: CSVAYRGNTYEQYF

CDR3 length: 14
V gene: TRBV20-1
CDR3 protein: CSASIRGAGGELFF

CDR3 length: 15
V gene: TRBV20-1
CDR3 protein: CSARGGDYSNQPQHF

CDR3 length: 14
V gene: TRBV20-1
CDR3 protein: CSANVGGQNQPQHF

CDR3 length: 12
V gene: TRBV29-1
CDR3 protein: CSVGDREATPFF

CDR3 length: 12
V gene: TRBV20-1
CDR3 protein: CSVQILANEQFF

CDR3 length: 14
V gene: TRBV20-1
CDR3 protein: CSARGETGVTEAFF

CDR3 length: 14
V gene: TRBV2
CDR3 protein: CASSQLQATGELFF

CDR3 length: 14
V gene: TRBV5-1
CDR3 protein: CASSFGTGTDTQYF

CDR3 length: 16
V gene: TRBV29-1
CDR3 protein: CSVQASSGRALDTQYF

CDR3 length: 15
V gene: TRBV12-3/TRBV12-4
CDR3 protein: CASSFTQGSSGELFF

CDR3 length: 13
V gene: TRBV6-4
CDR3 protein: CASSESTGNTIYF

CDR3 length: 16
V gene: TRBV11-2
CDR3 protein: CASSFLGGSGAYEQYF

CDR3 length: 16
V gene: TRBV4-1
CDR3 protein: CASSQSWVRGPIEAFF

CDR3 length: 17
V gene: TRBV20-1
CDR3 protein: CSARKPGTATSTDTQYF

CDR3 length: 13
V gene: TRBV29-1
CDR3 protein: CSVVGGATDTQYF

CDR3 length: 15
V gene: TRBV30
CDR3 protein: CAWSPTTRSTDTQYF

CDR3 length: 14
V gene: TRBV28
CDR3 protein: CASSSTGQYEKLFF

CDR3 length: 12
V gene: TRBV10-3
CDR3 protein: CAIGGVQETQYF

CDR3 length: 14
V gene: TRBV12-3/TRBV12-4
CDR3 protein: CASTRTGTNTEAFF

CDR3 length: 13
V gene: TRBV20-1
CDR3 protein: CSARVPPNYGYTF

CDR3 length: 14
V gene: TRBV28
CDR3 protein: CASFFTGTSREQYF

CDR3 length: 13
V gene: TRBV7-2
CDR3 protein: CASSLAERTEAFF

CDR3 length: 15
V gene: TRBV6-1
CDR3 protein: CASNRDTPFNQPQHF

CDR3 length: 15
V gene: TRBV11-2
CDR3 protein: CASSLGQGNYIEQFF

CDR3 length: 14
V gene: TRBV6-5
CDR3 protein: CASSYTGTSYEQYF